This TCR beta chain was obtained from a study of shared clonotypes between healthy human individuals. Findings of the study overall: It was the non-shared clonotypes that had lower generation probabilities than clonotypes shared by all four donors.

A remark on this clone: Its antigen is as yet unknown.

V shed 2 bases and J shed 6 bases, with 10 bases lying between them. The germline V gene has CDR1 SGHNT and CDR2 YENEEA. The CDR3 contains 14 residues. Into CD45RA+ naive and CD45RA-negative memory subsets, the CD4+ cells were split. Here immunoSEQ multiplex PCR was the method, and the copy in TCRdb shows in-frame clones only, minus some. The table records under 1,100,000 clones, about three quarters of them present only once. This chain joins TRBV11-3 and TRBJ2-2; no clear D gene. This sequence originates from a young man in good health. Input material: memory CD4+ T cells sorted from blood. Subset here: CD45RA-negative fraction. The CDR3 DNA is TGTGCCAGCAGCTTACGGGCCGAATCCGGGGAGCTGTTTTTT. This encodes CASSLRAESGELFF.